The present T cell receptor (beta chain) was sequenced within a study of HIV-infected children after antiretroviral therapy interruption. About the study: Recorded EBV and CMV exposure existed for most children. In continuous treatment, analyzed samples were from weeks 0, 48 and 150. Study conclusions and caveats: Naive CD4+ Gini coefficient rose by interruption end, suggesting clonal expansion.

Treatment of the sample: PENTA 11 planned treatment interruption arm or continuous ART arm. This clonotype was detected many times. What it binds is unknown. Germline CDR1 is DFQATT and CDR2 is SNEGSKA (reference sequence). V was shortened by 3 bases and J by 2 bases, with 11 bases between the two germline ends. The CDR3 extends over 13 amino acids. A 3' RACE protocol on RNA, with unique molecular identifiers, produced the TCR library. MiXCR was run by TCRdb on the 3' RACE reads, yielding one entry per CDR3 protein. The sample contains around 47,000 distinct CDR3 sequences, 4.3% of which appear only once.

The chain carries TRBV20-1 and TRBJ2-7, with D unresolved. The receptor's source is a pool of human donors with HIV. The sequencing used CD45RA+ CD4+ T cells from PBMCs, pooled from several time points, collected from a donor given antiretroviral therapy, either interrupted or continuous. Documented subset: naive CD4+ CD45RA+ CD45RO- T cells. CDR3 region: CSASYTNTYEQYF. For the CDR3, the DNA is TGCAGTGCTAGTTACACAAACACCTACGAGCAGTACTTC.